The next 8 T cell receptor beta chains were all read from a single sample in a study of cytomegalovirus exposure and HLA in healthy donors. The PCR made use of 60 Vbeta and 13 Jbeta primers. Assay used: immunoSEQ multiplex PCR; TCRdb lists only in-frame clones, some missing. The data contain about 140,000 clones, 70% to 75% of them seen just once; the ten biggest clones take up around 1.2%. Specimen: PBMCs. The origin of the receptors is a woman aged 40 to 55 in good health and CMV-seronegative.

The chain joins TRBV29-1 to TRBJ2-1; TRBD2 agrees at 14 bases. J gave up 8 bases and V 5 bases, and 5 bases lay outside the gene matches. CDR1 is SQVTM and CDR2 is ANQGSEA in the germline V gene. CDR3 length equals 14 residues. The CDR3 spells CSVKTSGGVDEQFF. The CDR3 coding sequence is TGCAGCGTTAAGACTAGCGGGGGGGTGGATGAGCAGTTCTTC.

The chain links TRBV7-9 to TRBJ2-2; the D is unclear. The germline CDR1 and CDR2 sequences are SEHNR and FQNEAQ (reference sequence). V was clipped by 6 bases and J by 6 bases, with 11 bases between them. The CDR3 is made up of 13 amino acids. The CDR3 nucleotides read TGTGCCAGCAGACTGTTAGCTGCCGGGGAGCTGTTTTTT. This codes for CASRLLAAGELFF.

This rearrangement joins TRBV9 to TRBJ1-5; D is undetermined. CDR1 and CDR2 from the germline V gene are SGDLS and YYNGEE. Trimming cost V 0 bases and J 7 bases, with 11 bases left between them. The CDR3 contains 14 residues. The CDR3 region has the DNA TGTGCCAGCAGCGTAGGAGGAGGGCGACAGCCCCAGCATTTT. It encodes CASSVGGGRQPQHF.

A remark on this clone: Other DNA variants within this sample encode the same CDR3. The chain uses TRBV6-4 and TRBJ2-3; 7 positions match TRBD1. The ends lost 3 bases at V and 2 bases at J; junction bases unmatched: 2. CDR3 length: 14 amino acids. CDR1 is MRHNA, CDR2 SNTAGT, per germline. CDR3 region: CASSEKGATDTQYF. The CDR3, as DNA: TGTGCCAGCAGTGAGAAGGGGGCCACAGATACGCAGTATTTT.

This clone was seen at least ten times. The rearrangement joins TRBV6-5 to TRBJ1-4; D remains ambiguous. V was trimmed by 2 bases and J by 10 bases, leaving 11 bases between them. This CDR3 spans 13 amino acids. Germline V lookup: CDR1 MNHEY, CDR2 SVGAGI. The CDR3 loop reads CASSYGLEAKLFF. CDR3 DNA: TGTGCCAGCAGTTACGGTTTGGAGGCAAAACTGTTTTTT.

The rearrangement links TRBV19 to TRBJ1-1; D gene uncertain. The germline CDR1 and CDR2 sequences are LNHDA and SQIVND (reference sequence). The CDR3 length is 16 residues. V was cut by 7 bases and J by 11 bases, with 29 bases left in between. The CDR3 region has the DNA TGTGCCAGTACCTTCGAAGCGCTCGGGCAGAGGGTTGGGGCTTTCTTT. It codes for CASTFEALGQRVGAFF.

This chain connects TRBV4-2 to TRBJ2-3; 7 nucleotides match TRBD2. The germline V gene has CDR1 LGHNA and CDR2 YNFKEQ. The CDR3 contains 15 residues. The V and J ends lost 4 bases and 0 bases, in that order; junction bases with no gene match: 4. The CDR3 protein is CASSPWGGSTDTQYF. DNA for the CDR3: TGTGCCAGCAGCCCCTGGGGGGGGAGCACAGATACGCAGTATTTT.

This chain uses TRBV25-1 with TRBJ1-4, with D uncertain. The V gene's germline CDR1 is MGHDK and CDR2 SYGVNS. V lost 2 bases and J lost 4, with 8 bases in between. The CDR3 spans 14 residues. The CDR3 DNA follows: TGTGCCAGCAGTGAAACGGGGATTAATGAAAAACTGTTTTTT. Its protein product is CASSETGINEKLFF.